Listed below are T cell receptor beta chains from one sample, sequenced in a study of T-cell reconstitution after alpha-beta-depleted transplantation in children. TCRdb re-called the PCR reads with MiXCR, one entry per CDR3 protein. This sample has approximately 220,000 distinct CDR3 sequences; approximately 17% occur once, and the top ten carry 35% to 50%. The source was PBMCs, mostly from graft donor cells, collected 360 days after TCRalphabeta/CD19-depleted stem cell transplant. The receptors stem from a male patient aged 2 to 10 who had a stem cell transplant for acute lymphoblastic leukemia, so the T cells may come from the graft donor. Both conserved end residues are part of each CDR3. A D gene is named only where the DNA matches it firmly. Not every row has a clone size; where given, it reads once, few, many or a size class.

v_gene	d_gene	j_gene	abundance	len	CDR3aa	CDR3nt
TRBV12-3/TRBV12-4	-	TRBJ2-2	many	17	CASSFGTSLANTGELFF	TGTGCCAGCAGTTTCGGCACTAGCCTCGCGAACACCGGGGAGCTGTTTTTT
TRBV19	TRBD1	TRBJ2-1	-	12	CASTDRVREQFF	TGTGCCAGTACAGACAGGGTTCGGGAGCAGTTCTTC
TRBV20-1	-	TRBJ2-7	-	13	CSAMGGANYEQYF	TGCAGTGCTATGGGGGGGGCTAATTACGAGCAGTACTTC
TRBV7-6	-	TRBJ1-5	few	18	CASSLFSGGSSQNQPQHF	TGTGCCAGCAGCTTATTTTCGGGGGGATCCTCACAAAATCAGCCCCAGCATTTT
TRBV7-8	TRBD2	TRBJ2-7	-	14	CASSLTAGLYEQYF	TGTGCCAGCAGCTTAACAGCGGGGCTCTACGAGCAGTACTTC
TRBV7-6	-	TRBJ2-5	few	13	CASSWDEGETQYF	TGTGCCAGCAGCTGGGACGAGGGAGAGACCCAGTACTTC
TRBV20-1	TRBD2	TRBJ2-7	many	14	CSAPPRSGNYEQYF	TGCAGTGCCCCCCCCCGGAGCGGGAACTACGAGCAGTACTTC
TRBV5-1	-	TRBJ2-2	-	14	CASSEPRGTGELFF	TGCGCCAGCAGCGAACCGAGGGGCACCGGGGAGCTGTTTTTT
TRBV7-8	TRBD1	TRBJ1-2	few	17	CASSLAGQGGGFYGYTF	TGTGCCAGCAGCTTAGCCGGACAGGGAGGCGGCTTCTATGGCTACACCTTC
TRBV9	TRBD2	TRBJ2-1	-	16	CASSASPGLGNNEQFF	TGTGCCAGCAGCGCTTCCCCGGGACTAGGCAACAATGAGCAGTTCTTC
TRBV6-1	TRBD1	TRBJ2-1	few	15	CASSGTGNWFREQFF	TGTGCCAGCAGTGGGACAGGGAATTGGTTTCGGGAGCAGTTCTTC
TRBV7-9	-	TRBJ1-1	-	17	CASSSRNRVGKNTEAFF	TGTGCCAGCAGCTCCCGAAACAGGGTGGGTAAGAACACTGAAGCTTTCTTT
TRBV5-1	-	TRBJ1-2	-	12	CASSTENYGYTF	TGCGCCAGCAGCACAGAGAACTATGGCTACACCTTC
TRBV12-3/TRBV12-4	-	TRBJ1-1	many	16	CASSLASAGGKSEAFF	TGTGCCAGCAGTCTGGCCTCTGCCGGGGGAAAATCTGAAGCTTTCTTT
TRBV5-1	-	TRBJ1-4	-	17	CASSLGTLFASNEKLFF	TGCGCCAGCAGCTTAGGGACACTATTCGCCTCGAATGAAAAACTGTTTTTT
TRBV10-2	TRBD1	TRBJ2-1	-	14	CASIRDRVYNEQFF	TGCGCCAGCATCCGGGACAGGGTCTACAATGAGCAGTTCTTC
TRBV12-3/TRBV12-4	TRBD1	TRBJ2-7	many	14	CASSFVGTGGEQYF	TGTGCCAGCAGTTTTGTCGGGACAGGGGGAGAGCAGTACTTC
TRBV23-1	-	TRBJ2-2	few	15	CASSQLTGNTGELFF	TGCGCCAGCAGTCAATTGACGGGCAACACCGGGGAGCTGTTTTTT
TRBV24-1	-	TRBJ2-7	few	13	CATSDLQGHEQYF	TGTGCCACCAGTGATTTGCAAGGGCACGAGCAGTACTTC
TRBV7-2	TRBD2	TRBJ2-3	few	13	CASSFGGGDTQYF	TGTGCCAGCAGCTTTGGCGGGGGGGATACGCAGTATTTT
TRBV7-9	-	TRBJ1-2	-	14	CASSSQYSGDGYTF	TGTGCCAGCAGCTCACAGTATTCCGGGGATGGCTACACCTTC
TRBV12-3/TRBV12-4	-	TRBJ1-5	many	12	CASRPRDQPQHF	TGTGCCAGCAGGCCCAGGGACCAGCCCCAGCATTTT
TRBV5-1	-	TRBJ2-2	-	13	CASQSGDTGELFF	TGCGCCAGCCAGTCGGGGGACACCGGGGAGCTGTTTTTT
TRBV20-1	-	TRBJ1-5	-	16	CSARDRTEYSNQPQHF	TGCAGTGCTAGAGATAGGACAGAGTATAGCAATCAGCCCCAGCATTTT
TRBV5-1	-	TRBJ1-6	-	16	CASSPTGNSYNSPLHF	TGCGCCAGCAGCCCTACAGGAAACTCCTATAATTCACCCCTCCACTTT
TRBV5-1	TRBD2	TRBJ2-1	few	17	CASRLNLAGGFYNEQFF	TGCGCCAGCAGGCTCAATCTGGCGGGAGGATTTTACAATGAGCAGTTCTTC
TRBV12-3/TRBV12-4	TRBD1	TRBJ2-7	few	16	CASSHRRTGPHYEQYF	TGTGCCAGCAGTCACCGTAGGACAGGGCCTCACTACGAGCAGTACTTC
TRBV12-3/TRBV12-4	-	TRBJ2-2	few	16	CASSLYFGGPTGELFF	TGTGCCAGCAGTTTGTACTTCGGAGGGCCCACCGGGGAGCTGTTTTTT
TRBV7-2	-	TRBJ2-7	few	15	CASSLASVDSYEQYF	TGTGCCAGCAGCTTAGCATCAGTGGATTCCTACGAGCAGTACTTC
TRBV24-1	TRBD1	TRBJ2-3	-	15	CATSDTGEYTDTQYF	TGTGCCACCAGCGATACAGGGGAATACACAGATACGCAGTATTTT
TRBV6-5	TRBD2	TRBJ2-3	-	16	CASSSILAGGPDTQYF	TGTGCCAGCAGTTCGATCCTAGCGGGGGGTCCAGATACGCAGTATTTT
TRBV4-2	TRBD2	TRBJ2-1	few	17	CASSQEGGGTSYNEQFF	TGTGCCAGCAGCCAAGAGGGCGGGGGGACCTCCTACAATGAGCAGTTCTTC
TRBV15	-	TRBJ1-1	few	15	CATSRDRQANTEAFF	TGTGCCACCAGCAGAGATCGGCAGGCGAACACTGAAGCTTTCTTT
TRBV29-1	-	TRBJ2-1	few	13	CSVEPQGLDEQFF	TGCAGCGTTGAACCGCAGGGTTTGGATGAGCAGTTCTTC
TRBV12-3/TRBV12-4	TRBD1	TRBJ2-7	once	15	CASSLRTPGGHEQYF	TGTGCCAGCAGTTTAAGGACTCCAGGGGGCCACGAGCAGTACTTC
TRBV18	-	TRBJ2-7	many	14	CASSPFEISYEQYF	TGTGCCAGCTCACCATTTGAGATCTCCTACGAGCAGTACTTC
TRBV24-1	TRBD1	TRBJ1-2	few	13	CATSDRQGGGYTF	TGTGCCACCAGTGATCGGCAGGGGGGCGGCTACACCTTC
TRBV29-1	TRBD2	TRBJ2-7	-	13	CSVGTSNAYEQYF	TGCAGCGTGGGGACTAGTAACGCCTACGAGCAGTACTTC
TRBV10-2	-	TRBJ2-3	-	13	CASKGSGTDTQYF	TGCGCCAGCAAAGGTAGCGGCACAGATACGCAGTATTTT
TRBV2	-	TRBJ1-1	many	12	CASSTTGIEAFF	TGTGCCAGCTCAACCACAGGAATTGAAGCTTTCTTT
TRBV11-3	-	TRBJ1-4	few	14	CASSATVGGRKLFF	TGTGCCAGCAGCGCGACCGTGGGCGGGCGTAAACTGTTTTTT